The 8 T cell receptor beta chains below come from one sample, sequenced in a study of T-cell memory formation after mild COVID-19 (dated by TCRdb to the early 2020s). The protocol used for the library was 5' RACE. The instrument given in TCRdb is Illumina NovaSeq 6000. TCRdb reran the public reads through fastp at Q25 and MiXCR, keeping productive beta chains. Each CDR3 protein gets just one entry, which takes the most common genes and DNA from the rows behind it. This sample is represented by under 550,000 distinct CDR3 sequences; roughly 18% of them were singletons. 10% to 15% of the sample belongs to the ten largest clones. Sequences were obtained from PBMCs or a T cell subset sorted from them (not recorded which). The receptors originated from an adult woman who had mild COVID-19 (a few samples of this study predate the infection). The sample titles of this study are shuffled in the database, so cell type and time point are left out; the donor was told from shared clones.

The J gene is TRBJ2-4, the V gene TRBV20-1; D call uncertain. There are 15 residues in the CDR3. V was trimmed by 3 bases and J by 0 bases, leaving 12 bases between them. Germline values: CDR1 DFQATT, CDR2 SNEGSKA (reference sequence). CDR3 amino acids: CSAREASLAKNIQYF. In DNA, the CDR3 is TGCAGTGCTAGGGAAGCATCCCTAGCCAAAAACATTCAGTACTTC.

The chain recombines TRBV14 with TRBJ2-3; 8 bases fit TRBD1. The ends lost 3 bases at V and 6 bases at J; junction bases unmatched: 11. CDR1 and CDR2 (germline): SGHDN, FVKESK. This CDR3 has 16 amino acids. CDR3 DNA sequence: TGTGCCAGCAGCCACACCCGCGGGACAGGCGCGGATACGCAGTATTTT. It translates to CASSHTRGTGADTQYF. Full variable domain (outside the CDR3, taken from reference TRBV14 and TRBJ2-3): EAGVTQFPSHSVIEKGQTVTLRCDPISGHDNLYWYRRVMGKEIKFLLHFVKESKQDESGMPNNRFLAERTGGTYSTLKVQPAELEDSGVYFCASSHTRGTGADTQYFGPGTRLTVL.

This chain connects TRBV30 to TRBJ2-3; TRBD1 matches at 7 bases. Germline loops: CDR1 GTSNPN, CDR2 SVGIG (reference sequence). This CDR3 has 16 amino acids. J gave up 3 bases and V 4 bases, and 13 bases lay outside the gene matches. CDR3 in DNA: TGTGCCTGGACGCGGAACAGGGGTGAAGGGACAGATACGCAGTATTTT. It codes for CAWTRNRGEGTDTQYF.

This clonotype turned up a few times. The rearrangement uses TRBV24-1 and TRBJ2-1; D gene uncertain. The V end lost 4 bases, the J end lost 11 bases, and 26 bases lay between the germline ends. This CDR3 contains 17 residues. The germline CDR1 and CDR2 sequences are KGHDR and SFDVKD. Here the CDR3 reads CATSELSPRTTQAKQFF. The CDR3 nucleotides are TGTGCCACCAGTGAGCTAAGCCCGAGGACCACCCAGGCGAAGCAGTTCTTC.

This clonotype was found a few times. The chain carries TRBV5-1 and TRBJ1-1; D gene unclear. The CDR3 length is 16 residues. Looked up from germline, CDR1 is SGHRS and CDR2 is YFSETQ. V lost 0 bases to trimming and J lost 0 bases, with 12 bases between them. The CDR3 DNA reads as TGCGCCAGCAGCTTGGGGGGTACTGCTATGAACACTGAAGCTTTCTTT. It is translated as CASSLGGTAMNTEAFF.

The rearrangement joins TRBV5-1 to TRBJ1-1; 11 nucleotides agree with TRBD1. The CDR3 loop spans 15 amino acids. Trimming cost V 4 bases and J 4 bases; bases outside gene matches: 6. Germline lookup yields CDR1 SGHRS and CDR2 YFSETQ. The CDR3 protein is CASSRGQGERTEAFF. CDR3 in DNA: TGCGCCAGCAGCCGGGGACAGGGGGAGCGCACTGAAGCTTTCTTT.

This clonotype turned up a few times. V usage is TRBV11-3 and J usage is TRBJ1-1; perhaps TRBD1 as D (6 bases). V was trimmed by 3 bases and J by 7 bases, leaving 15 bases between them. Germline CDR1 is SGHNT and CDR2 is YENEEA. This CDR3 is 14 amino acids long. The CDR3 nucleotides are TGTGCCAGCAGCTTGCACAGGGAGCTAGGTGAAGCTTTCTTT. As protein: CASSLHRELGEAFF.

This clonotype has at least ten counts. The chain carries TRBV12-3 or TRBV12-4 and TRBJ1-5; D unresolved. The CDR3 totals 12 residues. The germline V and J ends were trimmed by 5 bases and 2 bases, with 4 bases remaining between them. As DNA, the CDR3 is TGTGCCAGCAGTCGGGGCAATCAGCCCCAGCATTTT. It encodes CASSRGNQPQHF.